This T cell receptor beta chain was sequenced during a study of cytomegalovirus exposure and HLA in healthy donors. About the research overall: Inside one of the first data releases sat roughly 80 million unique TCRs taken from HLA-typed donors. General observations from the study: Previous analysis showed most TCR beta V segments were productive about 87% or about 30% of the time. Reports state that TCR beta sequences accurately predicted most subjects' HLA-A and HLA-B alleles.

This CDR3 region has 16 residues. The germline gives CDR1 KGHSH, CDR2 LQKENI. V was cut by 4 bases and J by 0 bases, with 13 bases left in between. This clone was seen only once. Its antigen is currently unknown. Primers for the PCR totalled 60 Vbeta and 13 Jbeta. In the original analysis: About 10 million shared chains were among the 80 million or so unique TCR beta chains that a later analysis counted. Method: immunoSEQ multiplex PCR; TCRdb's copy keeps in-frame clones and lacks some. V and J calls and clone size follow that table, whereas D and trimming were derived from the DNA. The repertoire holds under 200,000 clones, with roughly 80% as singletons.

Sample: PBMCs. The clonotype originates from a male donor in good health and CMV-seronegative. J is TRBJ1-3 and V is TRBV18, with D uncertain. In DNA form, the CDR3 reads TGTGCCAGCTCACTGAGACTTGCCGGCTCTGGAAACACCATATATTTT. This codes for CASSLRLAGSGNTIYF.